A single sample is the source of the 10 T cell receptor beta chains below, sequenced in a study of blood T cells in healthy people across ages. Through a sample-barcoded 5' primer and a J-beta primer mix, a second PCR was run for about 7 to 12 cycles. TCRdb called the 5' RACE reads again in MiXCR, with one record for every CDR3 protein. The sample comprises 850,000 or so distinct CDR3 sequences, 25% to 35% of which are singletons, and approximately 15% rests with the top ten. The sequenced sample consisted of blood. Every receptor here comes from a woman of 80 years or more in good health.

This clonotype was recorded many times. CDR3 nucleotides: TGTGCCAGCAGCCGCGCCAGGTTACCCACAGATACGCAGTATTTT. This encodes CASSRARLPTDTQYF. This rearrangement joins TRBV7-2 to TRBJ2-3; D call uncertain. CDR3 length: 15 residues. V was pared by 5 bases and J by 2 bases, with 14 bases between. Germline assignment: CDR1 SGHTA and CDR2 FQGNSA.

About this clonotype itself: One base away lies a much larger clone, so this may be a sequencing read error. The rearrangement uses TRBV27 and TRBJ2-3; TRBD1 agrees at 9 bases. The CDR3 runs to 16 residues. Trimming removed 8 bases from V and 5 bases from J; junction bases left unmatched: 14. The germline V gene encodes CDR1 MNHEY and CDR2 SMNVEV (reference sequence). CDR3 in amino acids: CASRPGTGNVQDTQYF. Here the CDR3 DNA reads TGTGCCAGCCGGCCCGGGACAGGGAATGTGCAAGATACGCAGTATTTT.

This clonotype was detected only a few times. J is TRBJ1-2 and V is TRBV11-3; unclear D gene. The length of the CDR3 is 12 residues. Germline values: CDR1 SGHNT, CDR2 YENEEA. V was shortened by 4 bases and J by 3 bases, with 6 bases between the two germline ends. The CDR3 bases are TGTGCCAGCAGCTCACAGCACTATGGCTACACCTTC. Translated, it gives CASSSQHYGYTF.

This clonotype appeared a few times. The chain carries TRBV6-5 and TRBJ2-5; the match to TRBD2 covers 10 bases. V lost 2 bases and J lost 4; bases outside the gene matches: 4. The germline V gene has CDR1 MNHEY and CDR2 SVGAGI. The CDR3 runs 15 residues. This chain's CDR3 is CASSYSLAGVETQYF. CDR3 DNA sequence: TGTGCCAGCAGTTACAGTCTAGCGGGGGTAGAGACCCAGTACTTC.

In its sample, this clonotype was seen many times. V is TRBV6-2 or TRBV6-3 and J is TRBJ1-1; D is undetermined. The germline V gene encodes CDR1 MNHEY and CDR2 SVGEGT. The germline V and J ends were trimmed by 7 bases and 0 bases, with 3 bases remaining between them. This CDR3 region has 11 residues. CDR3 sequence reads: CASTMNTEAFF. DNA of the CDR3: TGTGCCAGCACGATGAACACTGAAGCTTTCTTT.

The V and J genes are TRBV20-1 and TRBJ2-5; 8 nucleotides align to TRBD2. The CDR3 consists of 14 residues. Trimming cost V 6 bases and J 3 bases; bases outside gene matches: 9. Germline V CDR1 and CDR2: DFQATT, SNEGSKA (reference sequence). CDR3 protein: CSAVGGTSEETQYF. CDR3 coding DNA: TGCAGTGCAGTGGGGGGGACTAGTGAAGAGACCCAGTACTTC.

In regard to this clonotype: One junction end does not reproduce the germline sequence, and a read error may be involved. This chain links TRBV20-1 with TRBJ1-1, with D perhaps matching TRBD1 (6 bases). The CDR3 totals 12 residues. Germline V gene lookup returns CDR1 DFQATT and CDR2 SNEGSKA (reference sequence). CDR3 DNA sequence: TGCAGTGGGGGGCCTTCCGGTACTGAAACTTTCTTT. Encoded protein: CSGGPSGTETFF.

This clonotype was counted many times. This chain uses TRBV7-2 with TRBJ2-1; 11 nucleotides line up with TRBD2. Looked up from germline, CDR1 is SGHTA and CDR2 is FQGNSA. This CDR3 spans 14 amino acids. V was clipped by 5 bases and J by 8 bases; unmatched bases: 5. This chain's CDR3 is CASSVSGGAYEQFF. CDR3 coding DNA: TGTGCCAGCAGCGTTAGCGGGGGGGCATATGAGCAGTTCTTC.

This clonotype was observed at least ten times. The V call is TRBV6-6, the J call TRBJ2-1, with 9 bases matching TRBD2. Germline assignment: CDR1 MNHNY and CDR2 SVGAGI (reference sequence). The CDR3 has 16 residues. V lost 0 bases to trimming and J lost 7 bases; unmatched junction nucleotides: 7. CDR3 loop: CASSYSGGGAGNEQFF. CDR3 bases: TGTGCCAGCAGTTACTCTGGCGGGGGGGCGGGTAATGAGCAGTTCTTC.

This sequence joins TRBV14 and TRBJ1-2; 7 bases map to TRBD1. Germline loops: CDR1 SGHDN, CDR2 FVKESK. Losses at the gene ends were 5 bases for V and 6 bases for J; bases not matched to a gene: 9. The CDR3 length is 14 residues. The CDR3 here is CASSYVTGLDGYTF. The DNA for the CDR3 is TGTGCCAGCAGCTACGTGACAGGGTTAGATGGCTACACCTTC.